This T cell receptor (beta chain) derives from a study of T cells in Graves' hyperthyroidism and ophthalmopathy. As to this clonotype: Its antigen is currently unknown.

What was amplified from RNA transcripts were TCR beta CDR3 regions. Primed by the HTBI set, a first-round RT-PCR was run on the TCR CDR3. TCRdb redid the calling of the multiplex PCR reads with MiXCR, one entry per CDR3 protein. The sample holds hundreds of thousands of distinct CDR3 sequences; approximately 14% are singletons and the top ten take roughly a tenth. Broader study findings: The model predicted ophthalmopathy a median approximately 6.3 months before onset. Ophthalmopathy and stable hyperthyroidism were separated by a 13 V-J model.

Each diagnosis drew on symptoms, thyroxine, TRAb, thyroid ultrasound and orbital computed tomography findings. Each 10 ml fresh peripheral blood draw supplied the PBMCs. V was pared by 1 base and J by 0 bases, with 13 bases between. This CDR3 comprises 16 residues. CDR1 and CDR2 (germline): SGHDN, FVKESK. The V call is TRBV14, the J call TRBJ2-7, with D possibly TRBD1 on 6 matching bases. Sequenced material: blood. This TCR came from a woman younger than 35 with Graves' hyperthyroidism. CDR3 sequence: CASSQVELDSSYEQYF. The CDR3 DNA is TGTGCCAGCAGCCAAGTTGAATTGGACAGCTCCTACGAGCAGTACTTC.